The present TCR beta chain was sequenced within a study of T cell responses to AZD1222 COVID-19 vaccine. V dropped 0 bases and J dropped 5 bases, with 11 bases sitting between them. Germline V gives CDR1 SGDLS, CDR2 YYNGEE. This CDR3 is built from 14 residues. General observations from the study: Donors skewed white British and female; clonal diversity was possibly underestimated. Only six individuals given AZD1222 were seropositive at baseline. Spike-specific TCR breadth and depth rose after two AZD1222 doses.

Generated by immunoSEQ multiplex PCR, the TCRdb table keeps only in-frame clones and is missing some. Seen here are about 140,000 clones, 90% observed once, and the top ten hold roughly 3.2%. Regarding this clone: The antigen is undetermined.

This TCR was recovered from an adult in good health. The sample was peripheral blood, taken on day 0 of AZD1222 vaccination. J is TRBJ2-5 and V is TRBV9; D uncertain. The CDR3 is CASSVARGGETQYF. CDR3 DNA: TGTGCCAGCAGCGTAGCTCGAGGTGGGGAGACCCAGTACTTC.